The 10 T cell receptor beta chains given below trace back to one sample, sequenced in a study of blood T cell repertoires in COVID-19. Profiling relied on immunoSEQ multiplex PCR, and the TCRdb table lists in-frame clones only, not all of them. The profile shows roughly 180,000 clones, about 78% of them singletons. Sequenced input: peripheral blood. Source of these receptors: a woman in her 50s with active or convalescent COVID-19.

This clone was seen a single time. Here the CDR3 reads CASSLQEGYEQYF. The CDR3 bases are TGCGCCAGCAGCTTGCAGGAGGGCTACGAGCAGTACTTC. V usage is TRBV5-1 and J usage is TRBJ2-7; maybe TRBD2 (6 bases). The CDR3 spans 13 residues. Trimming took off 1 base at V and 3 bases at J, with 8 bases between the two ends. Looked up from germline, CDR1 is SGHRS and CDR2 is YFSETQ.

This clone has a single count. The chain joins TRBV10-2 to TRBJ1-1, with D possibly being TRBD1 (6 bases). Germline CDR1 WSHSY, CDR2 SAAADI. V dropped 5 bases and J dropped 0 bases, with 13 bases sitting between them. CDR3 length: 15 amino acids. The CDR3 protein is CASSPQNRVNTEAFF. The CDR3, as DNA: TGCGCCAGCAGTCCCCAGAACAGGGTGAACACTGAAGCTTTCTTT.

V usage is TRBV4-3 and J usage is TRBJ1-2; perhaps TRBD1 as D (6 bases). The germline CDR1 and CDR2 sequences are LGHNA and YSLEER. Trimming left V 0 bases short and J 4 bases short, with 12 bases between. This CDR3 comprises 15 residues. This chain's CDR3 is CASSQDARGFYGYTF. DNA for the CDR3: TGCGCCAGCAGCCAAGATGCCAGGGGATTCTATGGCTACACCTTC.

The V call is TRBV11-2, the J call TRBJ2-1; 7 positions match TRBD2. Germline assignment: CDR1 SGHAT and CDR2 FQNNGV. The CDR3 runs to 15 residues. V gave up 5 bases and J gave up 6 bases; unmatched junction bases: 10. CDR3 sequence reads: CASSPSRTRPNEQFF. CDR3 DNA: TGTGCCAGCAGCCCCAGTCGGACTAGGCCCAATGAGCAGTTCTTC.

This clone was detected a few times. The chain recombines TRBV9 with TRBJ1-2; the D gene is possibly TRBD1 (6 bases). Trimming took 4 bases from V and 5 from J, leaving 21 bases between them. Germline CDR1 reads SGDLS; CDR2 reads YYNGEE. CDR3 length: 16 amino acids. The CDR3 DNA reads as TGTGCCAGCAGCCCACGAGGGGGGGGCGCAGAATATGGCTACACCTTC. Protein sequence: CASSPRGGGAEYGYTF.

The chain carries TRBV27 and TRBJ2-7, with 8 bases matching TRBD2. The CDR3 totals 14 residues. V was pared by 3 bases and J by 6 bases, with 7 bases of the junction left unmatched. CDR1 MNHEY and CDR2 SMNVEV come from the germline V gene (reference sequence). CDR3 bases: TGTGCCAGCAGTTTCTCCAGCGGGAGCTTCGAGCAGTACTTC. Translating gives CASSFSSGSFEQYF.

The chain combines TRBV4-3 with TRBJ2-7, with 9 bases matching TRBD1. The CDR3 sequence is 18 residues long. Germline V CDR1 and CDR2: LGHNA, YSLEER. The V and J ends lost 0 bases and 6 bases, in that order; junction bases with no gene match: 15. In DNA, the CDR3 is TGCGCCAGCAGCCAAGAGGCCCCTGAGTGGACAGGGGTAGGCGAGCAGTACTTC. It codes for CASSQEAPEWTGVGEQYF.

V gene TRBV27 combines with J gene TRBJ2-7; 8 positions agree with TRBD2. The CDR3 consists of 15 residues. CDR1 and CDR2 (germline): MNHEY, SMNVEV (reference sequence). V lost 1 base, J lost 6 bases, and 8 bases stayed unmatched. Here the CDR3 DNA reads TGTGCCAGCAGTTTATTACGGGAGGGTGTAGCCGAGCAGTACTTC. Its protein is CASSLLREGVAEQYF.

V gene TRBV5-5 combines with J gene TRBJ2-1; TRBD2 aligns across 9 bases. Germline V gene lookup returns CDR1 SGHKS and CDR2 YYEKEE (reference sequence). The CDR3 extends over 16 amino acids. The J segment lost 2 bases and the V segment lost 4 bases, leaving 7 bases of the junction unmatched. CDR3 in DNA: TGTGCCAGCAGCCGCCGGGCTAGCGGGACCTACAATGAGCAGTTCTTC. It encodes CASSRRASGTYNEQFF.

This chain uses TRBV7-8 with TRBJ2-5, with 9 bases that match TRBD1. V lost 5 bases and J lost 4; bases outside the gene matches: 11. Per germline, CDR1 SGHVS and CDR2 FQNEAQ. The CDR3 is made up of 16 amino acids. Written as DNA, the CDR3 is TGTGCCAGCAGCCCCCCGGGACAGGGAGTAGGAGAGACCCAGTACTTC. As protein: CASSPPGQGVGETQYF.